Detailed here is one TCR beta chain. Trimming shortened V by 1 base and J by 2 bases, and 8 bases separated the two germline ends. Germline V CDR1 and CDR2: LNHDA, SQIVND (reference sequence). The CDR3 totals 14 residues. These data belong to a study of T cell clonotyping in hematopoietic cell transplantation. Here immunoSEQ multiplex PCR was the method, and the copy in TCRdb shows in-frame clones only, minus some. The sample yields about 15,000 clones, around 90% seen once. The clonotype comes from a man aged 50-60 years in good health. Some clones in this sample may be carry-over from other donors' samples. The chain recombines TRBV19 with TRBJ1-1, with D hard to call. Material for sequencing was peripheral blood mononuclear cells. This CDR3 is CASSIVDFNTEAFF. CDR3 sequence (DNA): TGTGCCAGTAGTATAGTAGATTTTAACACTGAAGCTTTCTTT.